These 29 T cell receptor beta chains were all obtained from the same sample, sequenced in a study of cytomegalovirus exposure and HLA in healthy donors. Repertoires were generated with immunoSEQ multiplex PCR, while TCRdb's copy carries only in-frame clones and drops some. This table has about 82,000 clones, just under 95% appearing once. The specimen sequenced was PBMCs. The receptor set was obtained from a man aged 18 to 35 in good health and CMV-seronegative.

This clone was seen only once. Other nucleotide sequences in the sample specify the same CDR3. The J gene is TRBJ2-3, the V gene TRBV7-3; D is perhaps TRBD2 (6 bases). The CDR3 is 15 amino acids. CDR1 SGHTA and CDR2 FQGTGA come from the germline V gene. The V end was cut by 2 bases, the J end by 2 bases, with 11 bases between. Here the CDR3 reads CASSLVGGSTDTQYF. As DNA, the CDR3 is TGTGCCAGCAGCTTAGTGGGAGGATCCACAGATACGCAGTATTTT.

The sample holds one count of this clone. J is TRBJ1-2 and V is TRBV7-6, with TRBD1 identical over 8 bases. V shed 6 bases and J 0 bases; nucleotides not matched to a gene: 6. Germline V gene sequence: CDR1 SGHVS, CDR2 FNYEAQ. The CDR3 consists of 15 residues. In DNA form, the CDR3 reads TGTGCCAGCAGATACGGACAGGGAGCTAACTATGGCTACACCTTC. This sequence encodes CASRYGQGANYGYTF.

V gene TRBV5-1 combines with J gene TRBJ2-5; 9 bases fit TRBD2. There are 15 residues in the CDR3. CDR1 is SGHRS, CDR2 YFSETQ, per germline. V shed 4 bases and J 1 base; nucleotides not matched to a gene: 5. CDR3 bases: TGCGCCAGCAGCCCGTCTAGCGGGGTCCAAGAGACCCAGTACTTC. Translation: CASSPSSGVQETQYF.

The genes are TRBV5-1 and TRBJ1-4; no clear D gene. V dropped 4 bases and J dropped 0 bases, with 10 bases sitting between them. The CDR3 sequence is 15 residues long. The germline V gene encodes CDR1 SGHRS and CDR2 YFSETQ. The chain's CDR3 is CASSASLSTNEKLFF. Here the CDR3 DNA reads TGCGCCAGCAGCGCCTCGCTATCAACTAATGAAAAACTGTTTTTT.

The chain links TRBV18 to TRBJ2-7, with 9 bases that match TRBD1. V was clipped by 6 bases and J by 0 bases; unmatched bases: 3. This CDR3 contains 14 residues. Germline V CDR1 and CDR2: KGHSH, LQKENI. CDR3 loop: CASSRDRASYEQYF. Here the CDR3 DNA reads TGTGCCAGCTCCCGGGACAGGGCCTCCTACGAGCAGTACTTC.

The gene calls are TRBV7-9 and TRBJ2-1; a weak D match, TRBD2 (6 bases). This CDR3 has 17 residues. The V end was cut by 3 bases, the J end by 4 bases, with 19 bases between. Germline V lookup: CDR1 SEHNR, CDR2 FQNEAQ (reference sequence). The CDR3 is CASSLTQGAGLYNEQFF. The CDR3 region has the DNA TGTGCCAGCAGCTTGACCCAGGGCGCGGGGCTATACAATGAGCAGTTCTTC.

The chain uses TRBV5-1 and TRBJ1-5; weak D call: TRBD1 (6 bases). Trimming stripped 4 bases from V and 6 bases from J, with 17 bases between. Looked up from germline, CDR1 is SGHRS and CDR2 is YFSETQ. This CDR3 region has 15 residues. Written as DNA, the CDR3 is TGCGCCAGCAGCCCCGGGAGGGGGGGCAGTCAGCCCCAGCATTTT. Translated, it gives CASSPGRGGSQPQHF.

The rearrangement links TRBV19 to TRBJ1-1; a weak D match, TRBD1 (5 bases). The CDR3 has 15 amino acids. Germline V gene sequence: CDR1 LNHDA, CDR2 SQIVND (reference sequence). Trimming took off 0 bases at V and 3 bases at J, with 11 bases between the two ends. CDR3 residues: CASSIEGGFHTEAFF. For the CDR3, the DNA is TGTGCCAGTAGTATAGAGGGGGGATTTCACACTGAAGCTTTCTTT.

The chain carries TRBV7-9 and TRBJ2-7, with 7 nucleotides matching TRBD1. The CDR3 consists of 15 residues. J gave up 5 bases and V 5 bases, and 12 bases lay outside the gene matches. CDR1 SEHNR and CDR2 FQNEAQ come from the germline V gene (reference sequence). CDR3 region: CASSPHRDSKDEQYF. The CDR3 nucleotides read TGTGCCAGCAGCCCGCACCGGGACAGTAAGGACGAGCAGTACTTC.

The rearrangement joins TRBV5-1 to TRBJ1-4; D call uncertain. Germline values: CDR1 SGHRS, CDR2 YFSETQ. CDR3 length: 16 residues. V was shortened by 0 bases and J by 7 bases, with 16 bases between the two germline ends. The CDR3 DNA sequence: TGCGCCAGCAGCTTGGGACGACTGGCTGAGGGTGAAAAACTGTTTTTT. Protein: CASSLGRLAEGEKLFF.

This sequence joins TRBV5-1 and TRBJ2-7; 10 bases agree with TRBD2. Germline CDR1 SGHRS, CDR2 YFSETQ. Germline trimming cut 5 bases from V and 0 bases from J; bases unmatched to any gene: 5. This CDR3 contains 15 residues. In DNA, the CDR3 is TGCGCCAGCAGAACTACTAGCGGGGTCTCCTACGAGCAGTACTTC. Amino acids: CASRTTSGVSYEQYF.

This clone was detected only once. The V gene is TRBV2, the J gene TRBJ2-1; 9 nucleotides align to TRBD2. Germline CDR1 reads SNHLY; CDR2 reads FYNNEI. V lost 6 bases and J lost 8; bases outside the gene matches: 11. The CDR3 spans 15 residues. The CDR3 reads CASSPGLAYIHEQFF. CDR3 nucleotide sequence: TGTGCCAGCAGCCCGGGACTAGCATATATCCATGAGCAGTTCTTC.

This chain connects TRBV6-5 to TRBJ2-7; 10 bases map to TRBD1. This CDR3 is built from 15 residues. The V gene's germline CDR1 is MNHEY and CDR2 SVGAGI. Losses at the gene ends were 6 bases for V and 2 bases for J; bases not matched to a gene: 7. The CDR3 sequence: CASRSGQGGTYEQYF. In nucleotides, the CDR3 is TGTGCCAGCAGATCCGGACAGGGGGGAACCTACGAGCAGTACTTC.

The chain joins TRBV10-3 to TRBJ2-3; no definite D call. The CDR3 consists of 11 residues. With 4 bases removed from V and 6 bases from J, the gap between germline ends came to 5 bases. Germline assignment: CDR1 ENHRY and CDR2 SYGVKD. This CDR3 reads CAISVGDTQYF. Written as DNA, the CDR3 is TGTGCCATCAGTGTCGGGGATACGCAGTATTTT.

This clone came up a few times. The V and J genes are TRBV5-1 and TRBJ1-1; 8 bases are shared with TRBD1. After removal of 5 bases from V and 0 bases from J, the junction contained 6 bases not matched to a gene. The CDR3 covers 15 residues. From germline, CDR1 is SGHRS and CDR2 YFSETQ. CDR3 sequence (DNA): TGCGCCAGCAGGGGACAGGACGGGTTGAACACTGAAGCTTTCTTT. This encodes CASRGQDGLNTEAFF. Variable domain in full (rest from reference TRBV5-1 and TRBJ1-1): KAGVTQTPRYLIKTRGQQVTLSCSPISGHRSVSWYQQTPGQGLQFLFEYFSETQRNKGNFPGRFSGRQFSNSRSEMNVSTLELGDSALYLCASRGQDGLNTEAFFGQGTRLTVV.

This clone appeared a single time. V and J are TRBV7-9 and TRBJ2-5, with TRBD1 matching over 9 bases. J was trimmed by 4 bases and V by 1 base; bases with no gene match: 10. The CDR3 is 17 amino acids. Germline CDR1 SEHNR, CDR2 FQNEAQ (reference sequence). CDR3 amino acids: CASSLDLGTGTRETQYF. CDR3 sequence (DNA): TGTGCCAGCAGCTTAGACCTGGGGACAGGGACTCGAGAGACCCAGTACTTC.

The chain employs TRBV4-1 and TRBJ1-6; TRBD1 aligns across 10 bases. This CDR3 spans 16 amino acids. V shed 5 bases and J 8 bases; nucleotides not matched to a gene: 9. Germline-derived CDR1 and CDR2 are MGHRA and YSYEKL. The CDR3 DNA is TGCGCCAGCAGCTTGGGACAGGGGATTCTCTATTCACCCCTCCACTTT. As protein: CASSLGQGILYSPLHF.

The CDR3 loop reads CASRLSGEGQPQHF. The CDR3 nucleotides read TGCGCCAGCAGGTTATCAGGGGAAGGTCAGCCCCAGCATTTT. The chain links TRBV10-2 to TRBJ1-5; TRBD1 is a possible D gene (6 bases). In germline, CDR1 is WSHSY, CDR2 SAAADI. The CDR3 covers 14 residues. Deletions cut 6 bases from V and 6 bases from J, with 15 bases between.

J is TRBJ1-1 and V is TRBV7-2; D is possibly TRBD1 (5 bases). The CDR3 covers 13 residues. The germline V and J ends were trimmed by 2 bases and 5 bases, with 9 bases remaining between them. Germline V gives CDR1 SGHTA, CDR2 FQGNSA. The CDR3 region is CASSLSRVTEAFF. The CDR3, as DNA: TGTGCCAGCAGCTTAAGCAGGGTAACTGAAGCTTTCTTT.

The rearrangement uses TRBV5-4 and TRBJ2-7, with 9 bases lining up with TRBD1. Germline V lookup: CDR1 SGHNT, CDR2 YYREEE (reference sequence). The V gene end was trimmed by 0 bases and the J gene end by 3 bases; junction bases not matched to a gene: 7. CDR3 length: 16 amino acids. CDR3 region: CASSLGGTGLGYEQYF. In DNA form, the CDR3 reads TGTGCCAGCAGCTTGGGGGGGACAGGGCTTGGCTACGAGCAGTACTTC.

This chain joins TRBV27 and TRBJ2-7; weak D call: TRBD1 (5 bases). The CDR3 runs 15 residues. Between the trimmed V and J ends, which lost 2 bases and 1 base, there was a span of 12 bases. Germline V CDR1 and CDR2: MNHEY, SMNVEV (reference sequence). The CDR3 DNA is TGTGCCAGCAGTTTAAGTCCCGACAGTTCCTACGAGCAGTACTTC. Protein: CASSLSPDSSYEQYF.

The chain uses TRBV18 and TRBJ2-7; TRBD1 matches 8 bases. This CDR3 is built from 14 residues. V lost 4 bases and J lost 0; bases outside the gene matches: 2. The germline gives CDR1 KGHSH, CDR2 LQKENI. The CDR3 loop reads CASSRDRSSYEQYF. The DNA of the CDR3 is TGTGCCAGCTCACGGGACAGGAGCTCCTACGAGCAGTACTTC.

V gene TRBV5-1 combines with J gene TRBJ1-6, with 7 bases lining up with TRBD1. CDR3 length: 13 residues. Germline assignment: CDR1 SGHRS and CDR2 YFSETQ. V gave up 8 bases and J gave up 7 bases; unmatched junction bases: 6. The CDR3: CASNRGDNSPLHF. In DNA, the CDR3 is TGCGCCAGTAACAGGGGTGACAATTCACCCCTCCACTTT.

A single count supports this clone. The chain couples TRBV19 to TRBJ2-3, with TRBD1 matching over 10 bases. CDR3 length: 16 amino acids. V lost 1 base to trimming and J lost 3 bases; unmatched junction nucleotides: 4. CDR1 LNHDA and CDR2 SQIVND come from the germline V gene (reference sequence). CDR3 bases: TGTGCCAGTAGTATAGCTCAGGGACAGGGGACAGATACGCAGTATTTT. Translated: CASSIAQGQGTDTQYF.

The genes are TRBV4-1 and TRBJ1-5; 9 bases are shared with TRBD1. V shed 1 base and J 2 bases; nucleotides not matched to a gene: 12. The CDR3 sequence is 19 residues long. Germline values: CDR1 MGHRA, CDR2 YSYEKL. CDR3 protein: CASSQGYRGLNVGNQPQHF. CDR3 coding DNA: TGCGCCAGCAGCCAAGGGTACAGGGGGCTCAACGTAGGCAATCAGCCCCAGCATTTT.

The chain is built from TRBV19 and TRBJ2-7; 9 nucleotides align to TRBD1. Germline trimming cut 6 bases from V and 3 bases from J; bases unmatched to any gene: 6. From germline, CDR1 is LNHDA and CDR2 SQIVND (reference sequence). This CDR3 region has 14 residues. The CDR3 region is CASSRTGDGYEQYF. In DNA form, the CDR3 reads TGTGCCAGTAGCCGGACAGGGGATGGCTACGAGCAGTACTTC.

The chain has TRBV5-6 and TRBJ1-2, with D hard to call. CDR1 is SGHDT and CDR2 is YYEEEE in the germline V gene. This CDR3 is 14 amino acids long. V was cut by 4 bases and J by 4 bases, with 14 bases left in between. The CDR3 region has the DNA TGTGCCAGCAGCGTGGTGAGGGCGAGCTATGGCTACACCTTC. The encoded protein is CASSVVRASYGYTF.

The chain carries TRBV2 and TRBJ2-1; the match to TRBD2 covers 9 bases. V shed 3 bases, J shed 8 bases, and the junction held 8 bases outside the gene matches. Germline V lookup: CDR1 SNHLY, CDR2 FYNNEI. The CDR3 sequence is 15 residues long. This CDR3 reads CASSDRTSVTYEQFF. In nucleotides, the CDR3 is TGTGCCAGCAGTGATCGGACTAGCGTAACGTATGAGCAGTTCTTC.

The chain uses TRBV10-3 and TRBJ1-1; tentatively, D is TRBD1 (5 bases). CDR1 ENHRY and CDR2 SYGVKD come from the germline V gene. V gave up 6 bases and J gave up 4 bases, with 15 bases separating them. The CDR3 length is 14 residues. The CDR3 DNA follows: TGTGCCATCAGGGCGGGGCTAGATCGCACTGAAGCTTTCTTT. Protein product: CAIRAGLDRTEAFF.